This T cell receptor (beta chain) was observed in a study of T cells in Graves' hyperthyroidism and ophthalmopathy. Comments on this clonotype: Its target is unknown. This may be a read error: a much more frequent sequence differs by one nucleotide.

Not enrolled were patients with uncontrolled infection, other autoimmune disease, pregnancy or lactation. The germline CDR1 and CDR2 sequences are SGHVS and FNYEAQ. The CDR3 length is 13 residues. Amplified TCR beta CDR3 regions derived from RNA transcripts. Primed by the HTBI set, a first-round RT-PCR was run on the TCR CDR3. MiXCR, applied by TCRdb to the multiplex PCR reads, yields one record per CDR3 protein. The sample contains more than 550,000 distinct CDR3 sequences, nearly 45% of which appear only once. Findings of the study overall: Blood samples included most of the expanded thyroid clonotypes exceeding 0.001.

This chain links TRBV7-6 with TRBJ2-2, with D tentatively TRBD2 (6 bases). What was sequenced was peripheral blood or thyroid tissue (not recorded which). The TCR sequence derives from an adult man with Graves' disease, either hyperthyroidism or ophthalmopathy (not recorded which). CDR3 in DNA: TGTGCCAGCAGCTTGGCGGGGTCCGGGCAGCTGTTTTTT. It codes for CASSLAGSGQLFF.